Described below is a single T cell receptor beta chain sequence and its context. Sequencing used immunoSEQ multiplex PCR; TCRdb keeps in-frame clones, though not all of them. The table includes 350,000 or so clones, over 70% detected once. Germline-derived CDR1 and CDR2 are MGHRA and YSYEKL. This CDR3 is 14 amino acids long. The V end was cut by 4 bases, the J end by 8 bases, with 14 bases between. The data were taken from a study of blood T cell repertoires in COVID-19. The chain is built from TRBV4-1 and TRBJ1-4; a possible D gene is TRBD1 (6 bases). The TCR was taken from a man aged 30-40 years with active or convalescent COVID-19. The sequenced material came from peripheral blood. Here the CDR3 reads CASSRGGIGEKLFF. DNA for the CDR3: TGCGCCAGCAGCCGGGGGGGCATAGGAGAAAAACTGTTTTTT.